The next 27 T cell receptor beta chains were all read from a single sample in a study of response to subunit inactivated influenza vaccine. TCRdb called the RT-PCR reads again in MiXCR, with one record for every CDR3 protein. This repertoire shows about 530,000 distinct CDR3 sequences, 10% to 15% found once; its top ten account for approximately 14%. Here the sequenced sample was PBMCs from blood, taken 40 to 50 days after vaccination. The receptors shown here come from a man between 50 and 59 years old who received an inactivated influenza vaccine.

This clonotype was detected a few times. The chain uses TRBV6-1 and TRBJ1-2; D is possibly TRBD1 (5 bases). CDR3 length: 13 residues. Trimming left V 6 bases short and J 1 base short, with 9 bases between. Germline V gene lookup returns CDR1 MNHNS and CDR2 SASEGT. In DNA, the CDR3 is TGTGCCAGCAGAAGCGGGGGTAACTATGGCTACACCTTC. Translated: CASRSGGNYGYTF.

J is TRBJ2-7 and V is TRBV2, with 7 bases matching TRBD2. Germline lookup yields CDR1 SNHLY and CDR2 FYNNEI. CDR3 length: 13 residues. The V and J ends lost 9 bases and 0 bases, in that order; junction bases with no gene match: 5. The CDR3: CARSGVSSYEQYF. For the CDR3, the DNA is TGTGCCAGAAGCGGGGTTAGCTCCTACGAGCAGTACTTC.

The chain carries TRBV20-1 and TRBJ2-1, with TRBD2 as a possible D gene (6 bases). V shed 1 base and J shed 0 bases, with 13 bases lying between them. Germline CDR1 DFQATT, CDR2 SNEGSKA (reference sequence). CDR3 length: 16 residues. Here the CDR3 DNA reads TGCAGTGCTAGAGCCTGGGGGGAAAGCTCCTACAATGAGCAGTTCTTC. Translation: CSARAWGESSYNEQFF.

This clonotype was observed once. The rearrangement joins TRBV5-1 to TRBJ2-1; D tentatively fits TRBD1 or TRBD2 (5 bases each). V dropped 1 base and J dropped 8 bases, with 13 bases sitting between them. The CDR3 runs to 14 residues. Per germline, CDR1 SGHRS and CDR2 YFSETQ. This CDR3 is CASSLSRARDEQFF. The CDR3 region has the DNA TGCGCCAGCAGCTTGTCGCGGGCCAGGGATGAGCAGTTCTTC.

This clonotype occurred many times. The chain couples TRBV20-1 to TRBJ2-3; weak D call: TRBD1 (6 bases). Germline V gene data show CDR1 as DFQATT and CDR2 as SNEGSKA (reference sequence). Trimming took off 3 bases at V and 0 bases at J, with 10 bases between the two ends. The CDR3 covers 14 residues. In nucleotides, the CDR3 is TGCAGTGCTAGGTCGACAGGTAGCACAGATACGCAGTATTTT. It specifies CSARSTGSTDTQYF.

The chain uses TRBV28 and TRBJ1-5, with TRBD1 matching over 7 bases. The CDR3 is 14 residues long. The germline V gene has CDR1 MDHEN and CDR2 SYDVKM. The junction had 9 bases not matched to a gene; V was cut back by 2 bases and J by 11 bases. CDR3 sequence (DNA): TGTGCCAGCAGTTTAACAGGGGTAGGGGACGCCCAGCATTTT. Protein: CASSLTGVGDAQHF.

CDR3 region: CASSLIPLDSYNEQFF. The CDR3, as DNA: TGCGCCAGCAGCTTGATCCCCCTGGACTCCTACAATGAGCAGTTCTTC. The gene calls are TRBV5-1 and TRBJ2-1; no clear D. V was clipped by 1 base and J by 0 bases, with 11 bases between them. The CDR3 has 16 amino acids. CDR1 is SGHRS and CDR2 is YFSETQ in the germline V gene.

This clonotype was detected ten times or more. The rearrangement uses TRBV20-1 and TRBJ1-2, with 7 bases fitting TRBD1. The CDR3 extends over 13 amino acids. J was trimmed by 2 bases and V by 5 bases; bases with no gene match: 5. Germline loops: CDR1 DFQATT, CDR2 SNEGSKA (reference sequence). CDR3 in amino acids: CSARQQGNYGYTF. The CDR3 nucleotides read TGCAGTGCTCGGCAACAGGGGAACTATGGCTACACCTTC.

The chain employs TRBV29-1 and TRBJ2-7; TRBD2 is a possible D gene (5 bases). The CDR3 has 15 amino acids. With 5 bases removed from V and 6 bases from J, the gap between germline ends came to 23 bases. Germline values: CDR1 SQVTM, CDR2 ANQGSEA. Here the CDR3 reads CSVLRVGPREPEQYF. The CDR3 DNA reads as TGCAGCGTTCTGAGGGTCGGGCCCCGAGAGCCCGAGCAGTACTTC.

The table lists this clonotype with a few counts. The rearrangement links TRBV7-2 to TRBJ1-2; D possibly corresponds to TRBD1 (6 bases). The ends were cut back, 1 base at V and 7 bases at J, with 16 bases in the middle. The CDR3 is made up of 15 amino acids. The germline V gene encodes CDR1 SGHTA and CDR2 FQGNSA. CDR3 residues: CASSLDGGLRGGYTF. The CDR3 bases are TGTGCCAGCAGCTTAGATGGGGGGCTTAGGGGTGGCTACACCTTC.

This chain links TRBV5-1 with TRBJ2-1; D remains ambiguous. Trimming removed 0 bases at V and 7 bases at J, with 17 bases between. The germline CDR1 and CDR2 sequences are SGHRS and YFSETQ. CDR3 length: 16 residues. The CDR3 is CASSLGRSKGLNEQFF. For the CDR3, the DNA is TGCGCCAGCAGCTTGGGGCGAAGCAAGGGCCTGAATGAGCAGTTCTTC.

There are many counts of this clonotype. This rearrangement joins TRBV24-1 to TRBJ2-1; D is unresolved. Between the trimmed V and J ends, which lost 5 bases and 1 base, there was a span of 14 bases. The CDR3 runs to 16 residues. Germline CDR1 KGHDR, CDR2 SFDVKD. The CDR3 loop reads CATSGDVADSYNEQFF. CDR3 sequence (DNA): TGTGCCACCAGTGGGGATGTGGCGGATTCCTACAATGAGCAGTTCTTC.

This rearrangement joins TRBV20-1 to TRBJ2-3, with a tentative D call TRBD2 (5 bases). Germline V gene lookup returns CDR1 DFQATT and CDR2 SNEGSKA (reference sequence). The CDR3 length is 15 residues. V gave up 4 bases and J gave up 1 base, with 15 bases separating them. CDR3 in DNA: TGCAGTGCTATCCTACGCGGACTTGGCACAGATACGCAGTATTTT. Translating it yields CSAILRGLGTDTQYF.

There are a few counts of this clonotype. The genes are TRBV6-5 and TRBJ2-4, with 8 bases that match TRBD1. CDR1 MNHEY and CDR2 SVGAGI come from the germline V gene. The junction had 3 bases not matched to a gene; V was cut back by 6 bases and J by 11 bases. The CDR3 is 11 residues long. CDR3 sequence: CASSKDRVQYF. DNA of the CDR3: TGTGCCAGCAGCAAGGACAGGGTTCAGTACTTC.

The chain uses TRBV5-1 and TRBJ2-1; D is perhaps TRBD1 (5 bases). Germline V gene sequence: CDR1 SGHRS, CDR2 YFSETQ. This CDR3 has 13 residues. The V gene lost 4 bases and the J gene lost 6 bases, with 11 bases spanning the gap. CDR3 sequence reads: CASSTGHINEQFF. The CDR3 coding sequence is TGCGCCAGCAGCACTGGACACATCAATGAGCAGTTCTTC.

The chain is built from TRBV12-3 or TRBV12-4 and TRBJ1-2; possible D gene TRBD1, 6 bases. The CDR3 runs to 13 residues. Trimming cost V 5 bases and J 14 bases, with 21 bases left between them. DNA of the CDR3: TGTGCCAGCAGTGCCCCCGGGACAAGGAGTAAGACCTTC. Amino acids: CASSAPGTRSKTF.

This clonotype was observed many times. The CDR3 loop reads CASIGVFEQYF. In DNA, the CDR3 is TGTGCCAGCATAGGGGTGTTCGAGCAGTACTTC. This chain joins TRBV25-1 and TRBJ2-7; TRBD1 is a possible D gene (5 bases). The germline V gene encodes CDR1 MGHDK and CDR2 SYGVNS. The CDR3 covers 11 residues. Between the trimmed V and J ends, which lost 7 bases and 6 bases, there was a span of 10 bases.

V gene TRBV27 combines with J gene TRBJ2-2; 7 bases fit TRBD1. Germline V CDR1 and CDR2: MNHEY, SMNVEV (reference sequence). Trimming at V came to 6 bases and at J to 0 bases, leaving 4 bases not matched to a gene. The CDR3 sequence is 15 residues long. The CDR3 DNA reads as TGTGCCAGCAGGCAGACAGGGCCGAACACCGGGGAGCTGTTTTTT. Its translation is CASRQTGPNTGELFF.

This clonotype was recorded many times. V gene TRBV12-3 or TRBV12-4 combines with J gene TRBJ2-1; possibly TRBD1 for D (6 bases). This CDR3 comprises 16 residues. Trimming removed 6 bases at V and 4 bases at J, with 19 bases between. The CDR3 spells CASRSGWAQGYNEQFF. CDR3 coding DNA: TGTGCCAGCAGATCCGGTTGGGCGCAGGGGTACAATGAGCAGTTCTTC.

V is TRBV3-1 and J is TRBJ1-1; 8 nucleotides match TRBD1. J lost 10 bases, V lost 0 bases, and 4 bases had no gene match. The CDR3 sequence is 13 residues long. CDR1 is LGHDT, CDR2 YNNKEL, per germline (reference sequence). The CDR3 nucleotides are TGTGCCAGCAGCCAAGATCCAGGGACAGGAGCTTTCTTT. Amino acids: CASSQDPGTGAFF.

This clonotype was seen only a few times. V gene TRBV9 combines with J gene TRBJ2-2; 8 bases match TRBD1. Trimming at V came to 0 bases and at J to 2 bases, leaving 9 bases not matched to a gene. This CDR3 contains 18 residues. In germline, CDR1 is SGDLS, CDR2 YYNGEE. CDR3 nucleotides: TGTGCCAGCAGCGTAGCTACGTCAGGGACAGGCAACACCGGGGAGCTGTTTTTT. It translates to CASSVATSGTGNTGELFF.

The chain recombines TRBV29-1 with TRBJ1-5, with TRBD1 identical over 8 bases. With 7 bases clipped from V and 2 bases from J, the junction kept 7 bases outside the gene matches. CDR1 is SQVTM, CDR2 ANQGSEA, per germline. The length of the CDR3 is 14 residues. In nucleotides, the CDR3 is TGCAGCGCACGGACAGGGATCGGCAATCAGCCCCAGCATTTT. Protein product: CSARTGIGNQPQHF. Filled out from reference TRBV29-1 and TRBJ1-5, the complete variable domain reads SAVISQKPSRDICQRGTSLTIQCQVDSQVTMMFWYRQQPGQSLTLIATANQGSEATYESGFVIDKFPISRPNLTFSTLTVSNMSPEDSSIYLCSARTGIGNQPQHFGDGTRLSIL.

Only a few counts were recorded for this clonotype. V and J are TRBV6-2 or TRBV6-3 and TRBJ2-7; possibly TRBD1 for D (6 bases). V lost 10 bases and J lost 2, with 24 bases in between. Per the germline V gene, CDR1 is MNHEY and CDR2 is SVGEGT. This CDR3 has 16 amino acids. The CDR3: CATKRQDSLTPYEQYF. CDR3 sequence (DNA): TGTGCCACCAAGAGACAGGACTCTTTGACTCCCTACGAGCAGTACTTC.

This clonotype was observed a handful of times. CDR3 in DNA: TGTGCCAGCAGCTCCCAACACTTACGGCGCATCGGGGAGCTGTTTTTT. It codes for CASSSQHLRRIGELFF. This rearrangement joins TRBV11-2 to TRBJ2-2; the D is unclear. Germline assignment: CDR1 SGHAT and CDR2 FQNNGV. The CDR3 is made up of 16 amino acids. V was pared by 4 bases and J by 7 bases, with 19 bases between.

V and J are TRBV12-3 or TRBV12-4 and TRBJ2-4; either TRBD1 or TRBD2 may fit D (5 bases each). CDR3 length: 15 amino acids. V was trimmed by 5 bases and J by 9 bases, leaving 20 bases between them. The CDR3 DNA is TGTGCCAGCAGTCCAGCAGTTGGGACCGGCGGCATTCAGTACTTC. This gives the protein CASSPAVGTGGIQYF.

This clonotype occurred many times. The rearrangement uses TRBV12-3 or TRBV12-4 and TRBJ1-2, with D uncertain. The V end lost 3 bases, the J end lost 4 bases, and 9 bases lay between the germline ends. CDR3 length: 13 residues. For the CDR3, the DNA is TGTGCCAGCAGTTTGAGAGGGTTCTATGGCTACACCTTC. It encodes CASSLRGFYGYTF.

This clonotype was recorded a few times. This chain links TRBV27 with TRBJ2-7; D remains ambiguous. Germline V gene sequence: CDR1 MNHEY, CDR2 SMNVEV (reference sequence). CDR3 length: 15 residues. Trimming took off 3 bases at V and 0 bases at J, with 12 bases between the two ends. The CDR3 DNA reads TGTGCCAGCAGTTTTGATCGTTCACTCTCCTACGAGCAGTACTTC. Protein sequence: CASSFDRSLSYEQYF.